A single sample gave rise to the 29 T cell receptor beta chains below, sequenced in a study of Graves' ophthalmopathy and Graves' hyperthyroidism. RNA transcripts yielded amplified TCR beta CDR3 regions. HTBI primers served in a first-round RT-PCR, which a second-round multiplex PCR followed. TCRdb fed the multiplex PCR reads into MiXCR, producing one record per CDR3 protein. The profile covers 200,000 to 300,000 distinct CDR3 sequences, with around 45% appearing a single time and roughly 50% taken by the ten largest. Sequences were obtained from peripheral blood. These receptors all come from an adult man with Graves' ophthalmopathy.

The sample holds a few counts of this clonotype. This chain links TRBV19 with TRBJ1-2, with 7 bases identical to TRBD1. The CDR3 extends over 12 amino acids. The trim removed 8 bases at V and 1 base at J, leaving 1 base unmatched. The germline V gene has CDR1 LNHDA and CDR2 SQIVND (reference sequence). CDR3 DNA: TGTGCCAGTGGGGACAGTAACTATGGCTACACCTTC. Protein product: CASGDSNYGYTF.

Only a few counts were recorded for this clonotype. The V call is TRBV4-1, the J call TRBJ2-7; D is possibly TRBD1 (7 bases). Germline-derived CDR1 and CDR2 are MGHRA and YSYEKL. Trimming took off 0 bases at V and 3 bases at J, with 12 bases between the two ends. This CDR3 spans 15 amino acids. The CDR3 is CASSQDRQGGYEQYF. Written as DNA, the CDR3 is TGCGCCAGCAGCCAAGATCGACAGGGAGGCTACGAGCAGTACTTC.

The CDR3 DNA is TGTGCCAGCAGCCTCGACAGGCTCCAAGAGACCCAGTACTTC. Translated, it gives CASSLDRLQETQYF. V and J are TRBV9 and TRBJ2-5; weak D call: TRBD1 (6 bases). The V gene's germline CDR1 is SGDLS and CDR2 YYNGEE. Trimming took 4 bases from V and 1 from J, leaving 11 bases between them. The CDR3 has 14 residues.

J is TRBJ2-5 and V is TRBV7-6; possible D gene TRBD2, 5 bases. This CDR3 spans 16 amino acids. Germline CDR1 is SGHVS and CDR2 is FNYEAQ. The V and J ends lost 3 bases and 3 bases respectively, with 17 bases between them. The CDR3 is CASSLSAGGAEETQYF. CDR3 DNA: TGTGCCAGCAGCTTGTCGGCAGGAGGCGCGGAAGAGACCCAGTACTTC. The full variable domain, its missing parts supplied by reference TRBV7-6 and TRBJ2-5, is GAGVSQSPRYKVTKRGQDVALRCDPISGHVSLYWYRQALGQGPEFLTYFNYEAQQDKSGLPNDRFSAERPEGSISTLTIQRTEQRDSAMYRCASSLSAGGAEETQYFGPGTRLLVL.

The chain has TRBV5-6 and TRBJ1-4; D is unresolved. Between the trimmed V and J ends, which lost 4 bases and 0 bases, there was a span of 7 bases. There are 14 residues in the CDR3. Looked up from germline, CDR1 is SGHDT and CDR2 is YYEEEE. CDR3 sequence reads: CASSRVPTNEKLFF. In DNA form, the CDR3 reads TGTGCCAGCAGCCGAGTACCAACTAATGAAAAACTGTTTTTT.

V is TRBV7-9 and J is TRBJ1-5; unclear D gene. This CDR3 spans 14 amino acids. The germline V and J ends were trimmed by 8 bases and 0 bases, with 11 bases remaining between them. The V gene's germline CDR1 is SEHNR and CDR2 FQNEAQ (reference sequence). Written as DNA, the CDR3 is TGTGCCAGCTCGCCCAAGGATAGCAATCAGCCCCAGCATTTT. This codes for CASSPKDSNQPQHF.

The chain is built from TRBV7-3 and TRBJ2-5; 12 bases are shared with TRBD2. Germline V gene lookup returns CDR1 SGHTA and CDR2 FQGTGA. The CDR3 runs to 15 residues. V shed 6 bases, J shed 5 bases, and the junction held 7 bases outside the gene matches. The CDR3 protein is CASSWTSGAGETQYF. DNA of the CDR3: TGTGCCAGCAGTTGGACTAGCGGGGCGGGGGAGACCCAGTACTTC. The full variable domain, with the rest looked up from reference TRBV7-3 and TRBJ2-5, is GAGVSQTPSNKVTEKGKYVELRCDPISGHTALYWYRQSLGQGPEFLIYFQGTGAADDSGLPNDRFFAVRPEGSVSTLKIQRTERGDSAVYLCASSWTSGAGETQYFGPGTRLLVL.

The CDR3 spells CSVARRVNEKLFF. In DNA, the CDR3 is TGCAGCGTTGCTAGGAGGGTCAATGAAAAACTGTTTTTT. The gene calls are TRBV29-1 and TRBJ1-4; D uncertain. Germline V CDR1 and CDR2: SQVTM, ANQGSEA. The CDR3 is 13 residues long. Trimming took off 4 bases at V and 5 bases at J, with 11 bases between the two ends.

The rearrangement uses TRBV29-1 and TRBJ1-2; D remains ambiguous. V lost 7 bases and J lost 2, with 14 bases in between. CDR1 is SQVTM, CDR2 ANQGSEA, per germline. The CDR3 totals 13 residues. The CDR3 DNA is TGCAGCGCCCCGGCCACCGCGAACTATGGCTACACCTTC. It is translated as CSAPATANYGYTF. The full variable domain, in which reference TRBV29-1 and TRBJ1-2 provide the parts outside the CDR3, is SAVISQKPSRDICQRGTSLTIQCQVDSQVTMMFWYRQQPGQSLTLIATANQGSEATYESGFVIDKFPISRPNLTFSTLTVSNMSPEDSSIYLCSAPATANYGYTFGSGTRLTVV.

J is TRBJ1-6 and V is TRBV20-1, with D maybe TRBD1 (5 bases). Germline V lookup: CDR1 DFQATT, CDR2 SNEGSKA (reference sequence). CDR3 size: 13 residues. The V and J ends lost 4 bases and 6 bases respectively, with 10 bases between them. CDR3 bases: TGCAGTGCTAACCTGGGGACTAATTCACCCCTCCACTTT. Its protein product is CSANLGTNSPLHF.

The chain employs TRBV11-2 and TRBJ2-2; TRBD1 might be the D (6 bases). The CDR3 is made up of 15 amino acids. V was pared by 1 base and J by 4 bases, with 10 bases between. The germline gives CDR1 SGHAT, CDR2 FQNNGV. This CDR3 is CASSLATGATGELFF. The CDR3 coding sequence is TGTGCCAGCAGCTTAGCGACAGGAGCCACCGGGGAGCTGTTTTTT.

This clonotype was seen ten or more times. The V call is TRBV29-1, the J call TRBJ1-2, with TRBD1 identical over 8 bases. Germline loops: CDR1 SQVTM, CDR2 ANQGSEA. CDR3 length: 13 amino acids. The trim removed 1 base at V and 7 bases at J, leaving 5 bases unmatched. The CDR3 nucleotides read TGCAGCGTTGAAGGGCAGGGGGCGCTTGGCTACACCTTC. Translated, it gives CSVEGQGALGYTF.

For this clonotype: Sequence at one end of the junction differs from germline and may be a read error. The rearrangement uses TRBV7-9 and TRBJ2-6; D possibly matches TRBD1 or TRBD2 (5 bases each). The CDR3 has 18 residues. Germline CDR1 reads SEHNR; CDR2 reads FQNEAQ (reference sequence). CDR3 DNA: TGCGCCAGCAGCCAACCATTCCGGGGCGCCTCTGGGGCCAACGTCCTGACTTTC. Encoded protein: CASSQPFRGASGANVLTF.

The chain joins TRBV9 to TRBJ1-2; D ambiguous. CDR3 length: 12 amino acids. The V and J ends lost 5 bases and 5 bases respectively, with 10 bases between them. Germline V gives CDR1 SGDLS, CDR2 YYNGEE. The CDR3 sequence: CASSPKIYGYTF. Written as DNA, the CDR3 is TGTGCCAGCAGTCCCAAAATTTATGGCTACACCTTC.

This clonotype was observed a few times. The gene calls are TRBV12-3 or TRBV12-4 and TRBJ1-1; D gene unclear. The ends were cut back, 3 bases at V and 4 bases at J, with 9 bases in the middle. The CDR3 consists of 13 residues. CDR3 sequence: CASSFSEATEAFF. Here the CDR3 DNA reads TGTGCCAGCAGTTTCTCAGAGGCCACTGAAGCTTTCTTT.

V gene TRBV11-1 combines with J gene TRBJ1-2; 8 bases line up with TRBD1. This CDR3 has 12 amino acids. With V trimmed by 3 bases and J by 8 bases, 2 bases remained unmatched. Germline values: CDR1 SGHAT, CDR2 FQDESV (reference sequence). The CDR3 region has the DNA TGTGCCAGCAGCTTGGCAGGGGGCGGCTACACCTTC. Translated: CASSLAGGGYTF.

V usage is TRBV5-1 and J usage is TRBJ2-2, with TRBD2 matching 9 bases. From germline, CDR1 is SGHRS and CDR2 YFSETQ. CDR3 length equals 15 residues. Trimming at V came to 5 bases and at J to 0 bases, leaving 2 bases not matched to a gene. The CDR3 reads CASRRLAANTGELFF. Written as DNA, the CDR3 is TGCGCCAGCAGGAGACTAGCGGCGAACACCGGGGAGCTGTTTTTT.

This clonotype was observed at least ten times. The J gene is TRBJ2-6, the V gene TRBV29-1; no definite D call. Trimming stripped 1 base from V and 0 bases from J, with 1 base between. Looked up from germline, CDR1 is SQVTM and CDR2 is ANQGSEA. This CDR3 has 13 amino acids. Here the CDR3 reads CSVEVSGANVLTF. The CDR3, as DNA: TGCAGCGTTGAAGTCTCTGGGGCCAACGTCCTGACTTTC.

This clonotype occurred many times. This chain joins TRBV29-1 and TRBJ2-7; perhaps TRBD1 as D (6 bases). CDR3 length equals 11 residues. Germline CDR1 and CDR2: SQVTM and ANQGSEA. With 4 bases removed from V and 10 bases from J, the gap between germline ends came to 14 bases. The DNA of the CDR3 is TGCAGCGTTGGGCAGGGGAAGGAACAGTACTTC. Protein: CSVGQGKEQYF.

V usage is TRBV20-1 and J usage is TRBJ1-1, with a possible D match to TRBD1 (5 bases). The CDR3 spans 12 residues. V was shortened by 2 bases and J by 3 bases, with 7 bases between the two germline ends. Germline CDR1 and CDR2: DFQATT and SNEGSKA (reference sequence). The CDR3 loop reads CSARSGDTEAFF. CDR3 DNA sequence: TGCAGTGCTAGATCGGGGGACACTGAAGCTTTCTTT.

The chain links TRBV24-1 to TRBJ1-2, with 9 bases that match TRBD1. This CDR3 has 13 residues. CDR1 KGHDR and CDR2 SFDVKD come from the germline V gene. V was clipped by 9 bases and J by 5 bases; unmatched bases: 6. As DNA, the CDR3 is TGTGCCACCCGGACAGGGGAGGGATATGGCTACACCTTC. This encodes CATRTGEGYGYTF.

The chain has TRBV7-3 and TRBJ1-3; D call uncertain. The CDR3 loop spans 13 amino acids. CDR1 and CDR2 (germline): SGHTA, FQGTGA. The germline V and J ends were trimmed by 2 bases and 3 bases, with 5 bases remaining between them. For the CDR3, the DNA is TGTGCCAGCAGCTTAGGTAATGGAAACACCATATATTTT. Translating it yields CASSLGNGNTIYF.

The chain links TRBV20-1 to TRBJ1-5, with D unresolved. CDR1 is DFQATT, CDR2 SNEGSKA, per germline (reference sequence). This CDR3 contains 12 residues. The V end was cut by 7 bases, the J end by 2 bases, with 9 bases between. Here the CDR3 DNA reads TGCAGTGGGGGATACCGCAATCAGCCCCAGCATTTT. It translates to CSGGYRNQPQHF.

Details on this clonotype: The CDR3 carries no conserved terminal phenylalanine or tryptophan, so it likely arises from a read error. The chain is built from TRBV7-3 and TRBJ2-5; no reliable D call. This CDR3 region has 13 residues. Trimming pared 6 bases from V and 4 bases from J, leaving 12 bases between. Per germline, CDR1 SGHTA and CDR2 FQGTGA. This CDR3 reads CASSEASLETQYL. CDR3 nucleotides: TGTGCCAGCAGTGAGGCGAGTCTAGAGACCCAGTACCTC.

This clonotype was seen a few times. The chain employs TRBV12-3 or TRBV12-4 and TRBJ1-5, with D uncertain. Trimming removed 3 bases at V and 5 bases at J, with 8 bases between. This CDR3 has 13 residues. CDR3 bases: TGTGCCAGCAGTTTGGGGAGCTATCAGCCCCAGCATTTT. The encoded protein is CASSLGSYQPQHF.

In its sample, this clonotype was seen a few times. V and J are TRBV3-1 and TRBJ1-5; possibly TRBD1 for D (5 bases). V was trimmed by 3 bases and J by 1 base, leaving 7 bases between them. CDR3 length: 14 residues. Germline CDR1 LGHDT, CDR2 YNNKEL (reference sequence). The CDR3 protein is CASSQRDSNQPQHF. The CDR3 DNA reads TGTGCCAGCAGCCAGAGGGACAGCAATCAGCCCCAGCATTTT.

This clonotype was counted a few times. This chain uses TRBV5-1 with TRBJ1-2; weak D call: TRBD1 (5 bases). V shed 0 bases and J shed 3 bases, with 12 bases lying between them. The CDR3 is 15 amino acids. Looked up from germline, CDR1 is SGHRS and CDR2 is YFSETQ. The CDR3, as DNA: TGCGCCAGCAGCTTGGAGGGGACGATGTACTATGGCTACACCTTC. This sequence encodes CASSLEGTMYYGYTF.

The chain uses TRBV20-1 and TRBJ2-7; D is uncertain. The CDR3 extends over 11 amino acids. V shed 3 bases and J shed 5 bases, with 8 bases lying between them. Germline V gene sequence: CDR1 DFQATT, CDR2 SNEGSKA (reference sequence). The CDR3 coding sequence is TGCAGTGCTAGTCACGACCACGAGCAGTACTTC. Its translation: CSASHDHEQYF.

This clonotype was counted between two and nine times. The chain is built from TRBV5-4 and TRBJ1-1; weak D call: TRBD1 (6 bases). In germline, CDR1 is SGHNT, CDR2 YYREEE (reference sequence). V lost 4 bases, J lost 2 bases, and 12 bases lay in between. The CDR3 extends over 14 amino acids. CDR3 in amino acids: CASSVGHDNTEAFF. The CDR3 nucleotides read TGTGCCAGCAGCGTGGGACACGACAACACTGAAGCTTTCTTT.